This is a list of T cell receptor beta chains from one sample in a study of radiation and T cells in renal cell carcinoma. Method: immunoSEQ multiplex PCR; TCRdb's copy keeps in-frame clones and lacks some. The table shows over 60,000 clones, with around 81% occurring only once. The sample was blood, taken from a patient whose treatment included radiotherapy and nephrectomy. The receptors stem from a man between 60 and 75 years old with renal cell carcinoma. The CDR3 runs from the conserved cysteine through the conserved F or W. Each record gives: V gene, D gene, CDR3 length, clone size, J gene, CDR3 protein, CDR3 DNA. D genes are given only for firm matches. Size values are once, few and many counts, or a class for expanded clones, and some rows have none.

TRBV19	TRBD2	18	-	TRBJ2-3	CASSIGRLAGGYTDTQYF	TGTGCCAGTAGTATAGGACGCCTAGCGGGGGGCTACACAGATACGCAGTATTTT
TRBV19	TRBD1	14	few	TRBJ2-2	CASTGTAYTGELFF	TGTGCCAGCACTGGGACAGCATACACCGGGGAGCTGTTTTTT
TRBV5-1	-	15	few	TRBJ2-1	CASSLKALTYNEQFF	TGCGCCAGCAGCTTGAAGGCATTAACCTACAATGAGCAGTTCTTC
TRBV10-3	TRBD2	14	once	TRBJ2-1	CAISESASGNEQFF	TGTGCCATCAGTGAGTCTGCTAGCGGCAATGAGCAGTTCTTC
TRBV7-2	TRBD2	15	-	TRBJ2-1	CASSLGSGSENEQFF	TGTGCCAGCAGCTTAGGGAGCGGGAGTGAAAATGAGCAGTTCTTC
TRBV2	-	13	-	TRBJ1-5	CASSDSQNQPQHF	TGTGCCAGCAGTGACAGTCAAAATCAGCCCCAGCATTTT
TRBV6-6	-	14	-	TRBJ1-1	CASSYVPGTSEAFF	TGTGCCAGCAGTTACGTGCCAGGGACTTCCGAAGCTTTCTTT
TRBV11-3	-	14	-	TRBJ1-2	CASSYRRDGAGYTF	TGTGCCAGCAGCTACCGCCGGGACGGCGCGGGCTACACCTTC
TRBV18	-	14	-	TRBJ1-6	CASSPPLGDSPLHF	TGTGCCAGCTCACCACCGTTGGGGGATTCACCCCTCCACTTT
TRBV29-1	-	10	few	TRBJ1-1	CSWANTEAFF	TGCAGCTGGGCGAACACTGAAGCTTTCTTT
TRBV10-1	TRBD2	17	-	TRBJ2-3	CASSEWNSGRGADTQYF	TGCGCCAGCAGTGAGTGGAATAGCGGGAGGGGCGCAGATACGCAGTATTTT
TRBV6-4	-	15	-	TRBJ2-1	CASRMENHGGNEQFF	TGTGCCAGCAGAATGGAGAATCATGGGGGGAATGAGCAGTTCTTC
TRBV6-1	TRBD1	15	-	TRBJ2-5	CASSDRGQGVETQYF	TGTGCCAGCAGTGATCGGGGACAGGGGGTTGAGACCCAGTACTTC
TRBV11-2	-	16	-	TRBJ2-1	CASSLEGALLRNEQFF	TGTGCCAGCAGCTTAGAAGGGGCCCTACTCCGTAATGAGCAGTTCTTC
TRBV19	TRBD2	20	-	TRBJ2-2	CASSAGLAGTTMFDTGELFF	TGTGCCAGTAGTGCGGGACTAGCGGGAACCACGATGTTCGACACCGGGGAGCTGTTTTTT
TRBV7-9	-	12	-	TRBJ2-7	CASSGGPTEVYF	TGTGCCAGCAGCGGGGGACCGACGGAGGTGTACTTC